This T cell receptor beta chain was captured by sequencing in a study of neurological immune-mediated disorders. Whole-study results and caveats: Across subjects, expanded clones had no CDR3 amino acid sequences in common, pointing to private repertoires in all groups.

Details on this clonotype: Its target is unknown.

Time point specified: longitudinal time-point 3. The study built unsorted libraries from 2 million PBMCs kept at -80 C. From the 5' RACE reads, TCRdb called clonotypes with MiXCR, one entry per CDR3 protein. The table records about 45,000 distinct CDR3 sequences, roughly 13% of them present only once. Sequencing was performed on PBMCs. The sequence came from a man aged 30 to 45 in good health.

The CDR3 sequence: CSAHNSGDMNTGELFF. The CDR3 DNA sequence: TGCAGTGCTCACAATAGCGGGGATATGAACACCGGGGAGCTGTTTTTT. V gene TRBV20-1 combines with J gene TRBJ2-2; 8 bases map to TRBD2. With V trimmed by 5 bases and J by 1 base, 9 bases remained unmatched. CDR3 size: 16 residues. The V gene's germline CDR1 is DFQATT and CDR2 SNEGSKA (reference sequence).